These 18 T cell receptor beta chains share one sample of origin, sequenced in a study of shared clonotypes between healthy human individuals. Sequencing used immunoSEQ multiplex PCR; TCRdb keeps in-frame clones, though not all of them. Here the sample spans approximately 720,000 clones, about two thirds being singletons. The sequencing input was memory CD4+ T cells sorted from blood. Subset defined: CD45RA-negative fraction. Receptors originate from a woman aged 25-40 years in good health.

This chain uses TRBV18 with TRBJ1-1; 7 bases fit TRBD1. CDR3 length: 14 amino acids. V shed 5 bases and J 1 base; nucleotides not matched to a gene: 4. Germline lookup yields CDR1 KGHSH and CDR2 LQKENI. In DNA form, the CDR3 reads TGTGCCAGCTCATTCGGACAGGAGAACACTGAAGCTTTCTTT. This gives the protein CASSFGQENTEAFF.

This clone has just a few counts. A read error may explain this, as a much larger clone is one base away. V usage is TRBV11-3 and J usage is TRBJ2-1; 10 bases align to TRBD2. J lost 3 bases, V lost 5 bases, and 1 base had no gene match. Germline lookup yields CDR1 SGHNT and CDR2 YENEEA. This CDR3 spans 14 amino acids. The CDR3 bases are TGTGCCAGCAGCATAGCGGGAGGCTACAATGAGCAGTTCTTC. Translation gives CASSIAGGYNEQFF.

This clone showed up just a few times. The V and J genes are TRBV4-1 and TRBJ1-3; a weak D match, TRBD1 (6 bases). V lost 4 bases and J 2 bases, leaving 15 bases between the germline ends. This CDR3 contains 16 residues. Germline CDR1 and CDR2: MGHRA and YSYEKL. In DNA form, the CDR3 reads TGCGCCAGCAGCCCATTCAGGGGCAGGGCTGGAAACACCATATATTTT. It codes for CASSPFRGRAGNTIYF.

V usage is TRBV2 and J usage is TRBJ2-5; a weak D match, TRBD1 (5 bases). The J call may be faulty, since TRBJ2-7 better matches the DNA end. The germline CDR1 and CDR2 sequences are SNHLY and FYNNEI. The CDR3 spans 14 residues. The CDR3 DNA is TGTGCCAGCAGTGTCGAACAGGACTCCTACGAGCAGTACTTC. It translates to CASSVEQDSYEQYF.

V is TRBV11-2 and J is TRBJ2-3; D is possibly TRBD1 (5 bases). Between the trimmed V and J ends, which lost 1 base and 1 base, there was a span of 12 bases. CDR1 SGHAT and CDR2 FQNNGV come from the germline V gene. This CDR3 contains 16 residues. CDR3 amino acids: CASSLAPSRGTDTQYF. CDR3 DNA: TGTGCCAGCAGCTTAGCGCCCAGCAGGGGCACAGATACGCAGTATTTT. The full variable domain, its missing parts supplied by reference TRBV11-2 and TRBJ2-3, is EAGVAQSPRYKIIEKRQSVAFWCNPISGHATLYWYQQILGQGPKLLIQFQNNGVVDDSQLPKDRFSAERLKGVDSTLKIQPAKLEDSAVYLCASSLAPSRGTDTQYFGPGTRLTVL.

To note about this clone: Other DNA sequences from this sample encode an identical CDR3 as well. The V call is TRBV7-2, the J call TRBJ2-7, with TRBD2 matching 8 bases. From germline, CDR1 is SGHTA and CDR2 FQGNSA. Unmatched junction bases numbered 10, after V lost 5 bases and J lost 4 bases. This CDR3 is 15 amino acids long. Here the CDR3 DNA reads TGTGCCAGCAGCCCACAAAGCGGGAGCACGTACGAGCAGTACTTC. Its translation is CASSPQSGSTYEQYF.

The J gene is TRBJ1-1, the V gene TRBV29-1; no clear D gene. Trimming removed 1 base at V and 10 bases at J, with 13 bases between. The CDR3 covers 12 residues. Germline V gene lookup returns CDR1 SQVTM and CDR2 ANQGSEA. CDR3 sequence: CSVEGDTAGAFF. For the CDR3, the DNA is TGCAGCGTTGAAGGAGACACTGCGGGAGCTTTCTTT.

The rearrangement uses TRBV18 and TRBJ2-7; D possibly corresponds to TRBD2 (6 bases). Germline V lookup: CDR1 KGHSH, CDR2 LQKENI. V was clipped by 4 bases and J by 3 bases, with 16 bases between them. The CDR3 is 15 amino acids. The CDR3 DNA is TGTGCCAGCTCACTTGATCGTAGCGGAGTCTACGAGCAGTACTTC. Translated: CASSLDRSGVYEQYF.

The V call is TRBV5-1, the J call TRBJ2-4; D gene unclear. V was pared by 3 bases and J by 0 bases, with 16 bases between. There are 17 residues in the CDR3. Looked up from germline, CDR1 is SGHRS and CDR2 is YFSETQ. The CDR3 DNA reads as TGCGCCAGCAGCTCGAACAGAGAAACTTTAGCCAAAAACATTCAGTACTTC. Translating it yields CASSSNRETLAKNIQYF.

This clone has a single count. V gene TRBV6-6 combines with J gene TRBJ2-5; perhaps TRBD2 as D (5 bases). Looked up from germline, CDR1 is MNHNY and CDR2 is SVGAGI (reference sequence). Deletions cut 7 bases from V and 2 bases from J, with 14 bases between. The CDR3 loop spans 14 amino acids. CDR3 DNA sequence: TGTGCCAGCAATTGGAGAGGCGGGCAAGAGACCCAGTACTTC. This translates into CASNWRGGQETQYF.

The chain links TRBV5-1 to TRBJ2-2; D is unresolved. Germline-derived CDR1 and CDR2 are SGHRS and YFSETQ. Trimming left V 9 bases short and J 6 bases short, with 15 bases between. The CDR3 runs 13 residues. For the CDR3, the DNA is TGCGCCACCACTGTTAACTGGCCCGGGGAGCTGTTTTTT. Its translation is CATTVNWPGELFF.

This clone was observed a handful of times. V gene TRBV7-2 combines with J gene TRBJ2-5, with a possible D match to TRBD2 (6 bases). This CDR3 has 14 residues. Trimming pared 6 bases from V and 4 bases from J, leaving 15 bases between. Germline V CDR1 and CDR2: SGHTA, FQGNSA. The CDR3 reads CASRSGDWGETQYF. CDR3 nucleotides: TGTGCCAGCAGATCGGGGGATTGGGGAGAGACCCAGTACTTC.

CDR3 loop: CAIRQGGSYGYTF. The DNA for the CDR3 is TGTGCCATCAGACAGGGCGGAAGTTATGGCTACACCTTC. The V call is TRBV10-3, the J call TRBJ1-2; possible D gene TRBD1, 6 bases. Trimming took off 6 bases at V and 5 bases at J, with 13 bases between the two ends. CDR1 and CDR2 (germline): ENHRY, SYGVKD. The CDR3 is 13 amino acids.

The chain recombines TRBV5-1 with TRBJ2-4, with TRBD1 matching over 8 bases. The CDR3 loop spans 18 amino acids. The V segment lost 3 bases and the J segment 1 base; nucleotides outside the gene matches: 12. CDR1 and CDR2 from the germline V gene are SGHRS and YFSETQ. CDR3 loop: CASSYRTGTGGAKNIQYF. The CDR3 coding sequence is TGCGCCAGCAGCTATCGGACCGGGACAGGTGGGGCCAAAAACATTCAGTACTTC.

The rearrangement joins TRBV20-1 to TRBJ2-1; D not resolved. Germline loops: CDR1 DFQATT, CDR2 SNEGSKA (reference sequence). This CDR3 spans 11 amino acids. Trimming stripped 8 bases from V and 5 bases from J, with 10 bases between. The CDR3 coding sequence is TGCAGTACGAGATCACACAATGAGCAGTTCTTC. It encodes CSTRSHNEQFF.

This rearrangement joins TRBV28 to TRBJ1-4; 7 nucleotides match TRBD1. The V gene's germline CDR1 is MDHEN and CDR2 SYDVKM. The trim removed 0 bases at V and 7 bases at J, leaving 5 bases unmatched. The CDR3 contains 15 residues. CDR3 bases: TGTGCCAGCAGTTTATGGGGAGGGGGCGGTGAAAAACTGTTTTTT. Translated, it gives CASSLWGGGGEKLFF. The variable domain in full, completed from reference TRBV28 and TRBJ1-4, reads DVKVTQSSRYLVKRTGEKVFLECVQDMDHENMFWYRQDPGLGLRLIYFSYDVKMKEKGDIPEGYSVSREKKERFSLILESASTNQTSMYLCASSLWGGGGEKLFFGSGTQLSVL.

V usage is TRBV18 and J usage is TRBJ1-1; 8 nucleotides align to TRBD1. CDR3 length: 14 residues. V shed 2 bases, J shed 8 bases, and the junction held 7 bases outside the gene matches. Germline CDR1 KGHSH, CDR2 LQKENI. CDR3 DNA sequence: TGTGCCAGCTCACCAGGCACAGGGGGTGTAGAAGCTTTCTTT. Translating gives CASSPGTGGVEAFF.

This clone was observed a handful of times. This chain joins TRBV6-5 and TRBJ2-7; TRBD2 aligns across 9 bases. Germline trimming cut 5 bases from V and 7 bases from J; bases unmatched to any gene: 6. Germline CDR1 and CDR2: MNHEY and SVGAGI. The CDR3 has 13 residues. DNA for the CDR3: TGTGCCAGCAGTACCGGGACTAGCTTGGAGCAGTACTTC. Translated: CASSTGTSLEQYF.